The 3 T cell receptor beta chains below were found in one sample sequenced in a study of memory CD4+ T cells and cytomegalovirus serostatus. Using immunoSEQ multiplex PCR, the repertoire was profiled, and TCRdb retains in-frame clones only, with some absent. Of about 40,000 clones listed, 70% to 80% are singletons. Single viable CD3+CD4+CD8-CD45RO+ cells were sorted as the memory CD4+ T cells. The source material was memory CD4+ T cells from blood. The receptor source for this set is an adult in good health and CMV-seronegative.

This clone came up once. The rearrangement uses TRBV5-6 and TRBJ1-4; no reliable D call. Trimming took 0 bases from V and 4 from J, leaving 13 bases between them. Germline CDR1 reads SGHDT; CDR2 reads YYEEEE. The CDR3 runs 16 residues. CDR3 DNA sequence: TGTGCCAGCAGCTTGGCCAAAACACCTTATAATGAAAAACTGTTTTTT. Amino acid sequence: CASSLAKTPYNEKLFF.

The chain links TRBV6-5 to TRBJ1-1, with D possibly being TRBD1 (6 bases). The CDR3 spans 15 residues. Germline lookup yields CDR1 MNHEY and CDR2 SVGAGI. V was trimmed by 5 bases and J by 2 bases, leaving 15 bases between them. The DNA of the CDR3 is TGTGCCAGCAGTCCACGCCGACAGGCAAACACTGAAGCTTTCTTT. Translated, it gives CASSPRRQANTEAFF.

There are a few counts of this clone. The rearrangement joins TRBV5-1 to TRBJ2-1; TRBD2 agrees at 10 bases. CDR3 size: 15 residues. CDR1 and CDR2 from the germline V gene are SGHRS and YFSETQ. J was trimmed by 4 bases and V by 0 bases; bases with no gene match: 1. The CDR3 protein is CASSLASGGYNEQFF. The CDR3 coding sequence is TGCGCCAGCAGCTTGGCTAGCGGGGGTTACAATGAGCAGTTCTTC.